This T cell receptor (beta chain) appears in the sequencing data of a study of post-analysis software for immune sequencing data. On the study more broadly: Several disease courses (relapsing-remitting, secondary progressive and progressive-relapsing) of multiple sclerosis were included.

Study-wide results and limits: A few TRBV segments were significantly more frequent in patients than in controls. TRBV5-6, TRBV5-1 and TRBV20-1 were among these segments. The authors found that F measure strongly co-clustered same-batch samples.

Unique molecular identifiers tagged the TCR beta cDNA libraries. TCRdb processed the PCR reads anew with MiXCR; each CDR3 protein has one entry. The data show around 770,000 distinct CDR3 sequences, 46% seen once. Per germline, CDR1 MNHEY and CDR2 SMNVEV (reference sequence). Trimming stripped 6 bases from V and 3 bases from J, with 18 bases between. The CDR3 has 15 amino acids. With regard to this clonotype: The antigen is undetermined.

The chain uses TRBV27 and TRBJ2-7; the D is unclear. The sample consisted of blood. This clonotype originated in a girl aged 10-17 years with multiple sclerosis. The CDR3 nucleotides are TGTGCCAGCAGCCAAACCGGACGCCCCAGCTACGAGCAGTACTTC. It translates to CASSQTGRPSYEQYF.